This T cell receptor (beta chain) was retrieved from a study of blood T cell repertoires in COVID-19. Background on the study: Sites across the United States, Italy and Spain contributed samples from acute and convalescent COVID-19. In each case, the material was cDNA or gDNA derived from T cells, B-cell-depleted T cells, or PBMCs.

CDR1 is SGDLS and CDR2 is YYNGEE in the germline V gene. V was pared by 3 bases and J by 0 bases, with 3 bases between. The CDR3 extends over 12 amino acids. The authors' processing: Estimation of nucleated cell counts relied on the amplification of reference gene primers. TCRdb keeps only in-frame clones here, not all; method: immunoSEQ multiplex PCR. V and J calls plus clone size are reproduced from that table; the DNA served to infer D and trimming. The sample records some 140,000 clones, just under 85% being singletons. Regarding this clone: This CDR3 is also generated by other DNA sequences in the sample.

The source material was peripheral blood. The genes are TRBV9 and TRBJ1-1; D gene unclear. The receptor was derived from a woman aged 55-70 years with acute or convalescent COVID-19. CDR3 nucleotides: TGTGCCAGCAGCGCGGTGAACACTGAAGCTTTCTTT. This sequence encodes CASSAVNTEAFF.